The 3 T cell receptor beta chains listed next were all sequenced from one sample in a study of identical twins. TCRdb itself ran the 5' RACE reads through MiXCR, one entry per CDR3 protein. Here the sample spans over 600,000 distinct CDR3 sequences, 21% being singletons. These data are also associated with another study on T cells expressing NK-cell markers.

The sequenced sample was PBMCs. The receptors derive from a woman aged 18-30 years in good health.

This clonotype was seen ten or more times. The genes are TRBV5-1 and TRBJ2-3; possibly TRBD2 for D (6 bases). Trimming removed 3 bases at V and 5 bases at J, with 10 bases between. The V gene's germline CDR1 is SGHRS and CDR2 YFSETQ. The CDR3 totals 13 residues. CDR3 sequence reads: CASSYLEGDTQYF. CDR3 nucleotides: TGCGCCAGCAGCTACTTGGAGGGAGATACGCAGTATTTT.

The J gene is TRBJ1-1, the V gene TRBV19; D not certain. V lost 5 bases and J lost 1, with 8 bases in between. The CDR3 runs to 13 residues. Per germline, CDR1 LNHDA and CDR2 SQIVND (reference sequence). The CDR3 is CASSVYSNTEAFF. In nucleotides, the CDR3 is TGTGCCAGTAGTGTATATTCGAACACTGAAGCTTTCTTT.

This chain joins TRBV10-3 and TRBJ2-7; 7 nucleotides agree with TRBD1. V was clipped by 4 bases and J by 4 bases; unmatched bases: 7. Germline-derived CDR1 and CDR2 are ENHRY and SYGVKD. The CDR3 totals 14 residues. The CDR3 protein is CAISVGTEVYEQYF. The CDR3 DNA reads TGTGCCATCAGTGTTGGGACAGAAGTTTACGAGCAGTACTTC.